This entry is about one TCR beta chain. This record belongs to a study of control samples from healthy donors and cancer patients. The method was immunoSEQ multiplex PCR; TCRdb's version includes in-frame clones alone and lacks a portion of them. The table includes under 100,000 clones, over 90% detected once. The CDR3 loop spans 11 amino acids. The germline V gene has CDR1 KGHSH and CDR2 LQKENI. V was trimmed by 5 bases and J by 7 bases, leaving 7 bases between them. This chain joins TRBV18 and TRBJ2-3, with no clear D. Sequencing was performed on blood. This sequence originates from a woman aged 30 to 39 in good health. The chain's CDR3 is CASSAENTQYF. The CDR3 coding sequence is TGTGCCAGCTCAGCCGAAAATACGCAGTATTTT.